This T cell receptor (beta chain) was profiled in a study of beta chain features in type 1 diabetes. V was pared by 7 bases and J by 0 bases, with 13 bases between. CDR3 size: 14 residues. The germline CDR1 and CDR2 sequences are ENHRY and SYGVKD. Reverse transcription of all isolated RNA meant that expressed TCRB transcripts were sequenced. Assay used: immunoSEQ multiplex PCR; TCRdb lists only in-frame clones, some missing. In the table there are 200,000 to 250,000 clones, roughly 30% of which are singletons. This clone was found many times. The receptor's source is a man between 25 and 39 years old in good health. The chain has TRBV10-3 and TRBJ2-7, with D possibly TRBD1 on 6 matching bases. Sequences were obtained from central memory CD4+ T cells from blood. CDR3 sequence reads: CAITPRTDSYEQYF. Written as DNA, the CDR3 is TGTGCCATCACCCCGAGGACAGACTCCTACGAGCAGTACTTC.